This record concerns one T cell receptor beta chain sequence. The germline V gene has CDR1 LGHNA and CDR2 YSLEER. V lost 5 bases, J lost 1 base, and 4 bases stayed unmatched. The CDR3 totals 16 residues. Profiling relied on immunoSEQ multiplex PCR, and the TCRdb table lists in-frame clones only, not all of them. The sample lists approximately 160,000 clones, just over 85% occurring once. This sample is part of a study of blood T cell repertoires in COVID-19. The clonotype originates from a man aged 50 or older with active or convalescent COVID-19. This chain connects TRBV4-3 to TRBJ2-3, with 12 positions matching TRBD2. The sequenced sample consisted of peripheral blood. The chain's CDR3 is CASSEWTSGGTDTQYF. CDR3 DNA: TGCGCCAGCAGCGAATGGACTAGCGGGGGCACAGATACGCAGTATTTT.